The 23 T cell receptor beta chains in this list originate from one sample, sequenced in a study of glioma-infiltrating T cells. Amplification of TCR alpha and beta CDR3 regions from RNA used iRepertoire nested multiplex PCR. TCRdb called the multiplex PCR reads again in MiXCR, with one record for every CDR3 protein. The table shows approximately 5,300 distinct CDR3 sequences, with under 30% occurring only once. Material for sequencing was glioma tissue, nonneoplastic brain tissue, or PBMCs (not recorded which). All receptors come from a human donor with low-grade glioma or glioblastoma, undergoing nonglioma brain surgery, or in good health (not recorded which).

The sample holds many counts of this clonotype. V usage is TRBV19 and J usage is TRBJ1-4, with a possible D match to TRBD1 (6 bases). Germline lookup yields CDR1 LNHDA and CDR2 SQIVND (reference sequence). The CDR3 consists of 13 residues. Trimming took 4 bases from V and 8 from J, leaving 11 bases between them. CDR3 protein: CASSTGAGEKLFF. In DNA form, the CDR3 reads TGTGCCAGTAGTACAGGGGCAGGAGAAAAACTGTTTTTT.

V and J are TRBV7-2 and TRBJ1-2; 8 bases are a match to TRBD1. Germline assignment: CDR1 SGHTA and CDR2 FQGNSA. The CDR3 is made up of 15 amino acids. The ends lost 8 bases at V and 2 bases at J; junction bases unmatched: 10. For the CDR3, the DNA is TGTGCCAGCCTAATTTACGGACAGGGAAACTATGGCTACACCTTC. It encodes CASLIYGQGNYGYTF.

With respect to this clonotype: Since a much larger clone is just one base distant, this may be a read error. The chain recombines TRBV9 with TRBJ1-2; the D is unclear. Trimming stripped 7 bases from V and 5 bases from J, with 18 bases between. Germline V gives CDR1 SGDLS, CDR2 YYNGEE. This CDR3 spans 14 amino acids. The DNA for the CDR3 is TGTGCCAGCGGCGGTAGTAGCCAGTTTTATGGCTACACCTTC. Translating gives CASGGSSQFYGYTF.

Ten or more counts support this clonotype. The chain couples TRBV12-2 to TRBJ1-1; the table calls TRBD1, which could not be checked here. TRBV12-2 is reported as a pseudogene. The CDR3 loop spans 15 amino acids. This chain's CDR3 is CASRFGGLMNTEAFF. DNA of the CDR3: TGTGCAAGTCGCTTCGGGGGGCTTATGAACACTGAAGCTTTCTTT.

The chain recombines TRBV5-6 with TRBJ2-1, with D perhaps TRBD2 (7 bases). The germline CDR1 and CDR2 sequences are SGHDT and YYEEEE. V gave up 1 base and J gave up 8 bases, with 13 bases separating them. The CDR3 is made up of 14 amino acids. This CDR3 is CASSLLRGGYEQFF. The CDR3 nucleotides read TGTGCCAGCAGCTTGTTGAGGGGGGGCTATGAGCAGTTCTTC.

By sample fraction, this clonotype is medium-sized. The chain combines TRBV20-1 with TRBJ2-5; D is unclear. The CDR3 has 14 residues. Between the trimmed V and J ends, which lost 1 base and 5 bases, there was a span of 14 bases. Germline loops: CDR1 DFQATT, CDR2 SNEGSKA (reference sequence). CDR3 protein: CSARVPTTGETQYF. In DNA, the CDR3 is TGCAGTGCTAGAGTCCCGACGACTGGGGAGACCCAGTACTTC.

The chain employs TRBV15 and TRBJ2-5; D uncertain. In germline, CDR1 is LNHNV, CDR2 YYDKDF (reference sequence). Trimming pared 0 bases from V and 12 bases from J, leaving 17 bases between. The CDR3 is 14 residues long. CDR3 loop: CATSRDRSGEAKYF. The CDR3 nucleotides read TGTGCCACCAGCAGAGATCGAAGTGGAGAGGCCAAGTACTTC.

This clonotype is termed medium-sized. This chain connects TRBV20-1 to TRBJ2-7, with 8 bases matching TRBD2. CDR1 DFQATT and CDR2 SNEGSKA come from the germline V gene (reference sequence). V shed 5 bases and J 3 bases; nucleotides not matched to a gene: 21. The CDR3 length is 18 residues. CDR3 in amino acids: CSAPKKPGTSVALYEQYF. The CDR3 DNA reads TGCAGTGCTCCTAAGAAGCCCGGGACTAGTGTAGCACTCTACGAGCAGTACTTC.

This clonotype is medium-sized within its sample. The gene calls are TRBV28 and TRBJ2-7; either TRBD1 or TRBD2 may fit D (5 bases each). Per germline, CDR1 MDHEN and CDR2 SYDVKM. This CDR3 is built from 14 residues. V shed 4 bases and J shed 5 bases, with 15 bases lying between them. In nucleotides, the CDR3 is TGTGCCAGCAGTTCGGGGCAGGGTTTAAACGAGCAGTACGTC. Translating it yields CASSSGQGLNEQYV.

This clonotype has a count of ten or more. The chain joins TRBV5-4 to TRBJ1-1; D remains ambiguous. Germline loops: CDR1 SGHNT, CDR2 YYREEE (reference sequence). Trimming removed 6 bases at V and 6 bases at J, with 15 bases between. This CDR3 spans 13 amino acids. CDR3 sequence reads: CASNIYGTPEAFF. The CDR3 DNA follows: TGTGCCAGCAACATATACGGAACCCCTGAAGCTTTCTTT.

A note on this clonotype: A read error is likely, as this CDR3 ends without the conserved phenylalanine or tryptophan. It is unclear where the CDR3 begins or ends on the DNA, so no DNA is shown, and the CDR3 is as TCRdb lists it. CDR3 sequence reads: CASSLLRRDTQSV. The rearrangement links TRBV7-2 to TRBJ2-3. The CDR3 has 13 residues if both end residues are counted. CDR1 SGHTA and CDR2 FQGNSA come from the germline V gene.

This clonotype came up a few times. The V call is TRBV27, the J call TRBJ2-1, with D perhaps TRBD2 (6 bases). There are 15 residues in the CDR3. CDR1 is MNHEY, CDR2 SMNVEV, per germline (reference sequence). V lost 2 bases and J 3 bases, leaving 11 bases between the germline ends. CDR3 in amino acids: CASSLDMGGYNEQFF. The CDR3 DNA reads as TGTGCCAGCAGTTTAGATATGGGGGGCTACAATGAGCAGTTCTTC.

With respect to this clonotype: Relative to the germline gene, one junction end is altered; a read error may explain this. The J gene is TRBJ2-1, the V gene TRBV28, with 7 positions matching TRBD2. CDR3 length: 15 amino acids. Germline V gene data show CDR1 as MDHEN and CDR2 as SYDVKM. This CDR3 is CAGSVSTSSLDEQSF. As DNA, the CDR3 is TGTGCCGGCAGTGTCTCGACTAGCAGCCTTGATGAGCAGTCCTTC.

The chain links TRBV12-3 or TRBV12-4 to TRBJ2-7; 13 bases are shared with TRBD2. This CDR3 is 16 amino acids long. J was trimmed by 7 bases and V by 7 bases; bases with no gene match: 13. As DNA, the CDR3 is TGTGCCAGCATCCCTACTAGCGGGGGGGGCGTTGGGGAGCAGTACTTC. Translated, it gives CASIPTSGGGVGEQYF.

This clonotype was seen at least ten times. V and J are TRBV5-8 and TRBJ2-1; the match to TRBD1 covers 8 bases. The trim removed 0 bases at V and 6 bases at J, leaving 8 bases unmatched. The CDR3 sequence is 16 residues long. Germline values: CDR1 SGHTS, CDR2 YDEGEE. In nucleotides, the CDR3 is TGTGCCAGCAGCTTGGTCCAGGGGGCGCATATCAATGAGCAGTTCTTC. Its translation is CASSLVQGAHINEQFF. Full variable domain (outside the CDR3, taken from reference TRBV5-8 and TRBJ2-1): EAGVTQSPTHLIKTRGQQATLRCSPISGHTSVYWYQQALGLGLQFLLWYDEGEERNRGNFPPRFSGRQFPNYSSELNVNALELEDSALYLCASSLVQGAHINEQFFGPGTRLTVL.

Turning to this clonotype: At one boundary the junction diverges from the germline segment, which might be a read error. The V gene is TRBV6-1, the J gene TRBJ1-2, with TRBD1 as a possible D gene (5 bases). Germline CDR1 MNHNS, CDR2 SASEGT. CDR3 size: 14 residues. The CDR3 nucleotides are TGTGCCGGCAGTGAAGCGAAGGGGAAAAATGGCTACACCTTC. The encoded protein is CAGSEAKGKNGYTF.

This clonotype has at least ten counts. This sequence joins TRBV29-1 and TRBJ2-3; 9 nucleotides line up with TRBD1. J lost 3 bases, V lost 5 bases, and 6 bases had no gene match. Per germline, CDR1 SQVTM and CDR2 ANQGSEA. This CDR3 spans 14 amino acids. CDR3 sequence: CSVRDRVWTDTQYF. As DNA, the CDR3 is TGCAGCGTTCGGGACAGGGTTTGGACAGATACGCAGTATTTT.

This clonotype showed up many times. The rearrangement uses TRBV9 and TRBJ2-3, with TRBD2 matching over 7 bases. There are 13 residues in the CDR3. Trimming at V came to 6 bases and at J to 1 base, leaving 2 bases not matched to a gene. Per germline, CDR1 SGDLS and CDR2 YYNGEE. The CDR3 sequence: CASKREGTDTQYF. In DNA, the CDR3 is TGTGCCAGCAAACGGGAGGGCACAGATACGCAGTATTTT. The variable domain in full, completed from reference TRBV9 and TRBJ2-3, reads DSGVTQTPKHLITATGQRVTLRCSPRSGDLSVYWYQQSLDQGLQFLIQYYNGEERAKGNILERFSAQQFPDLHSELNLSSLELGDSALYFCASKREGTDTQYFGPGTRLTVL.

By its share, this clonotype is medium-sized. The CDR3 loop reads CASSFEASGANVLTF. CDR3 nucleotide sequence: TGTGCCAGCAGTTTCGAGGCCTCCGGGGCCAACGTCCTGACTTTC. The chain couples TRBV28 to TRBJ2-6; D not resolved. V lost 3 bases and J 4 bases, leaving 10 bases between the germline ends. Germline lookup yields CDR1 MDHEN and CDR2 SYDVKM. There are 15 residues in the CDR3.

This chain links TRBV6-2 or TRBV6-3 with TRBJ1-2; D is unclear. The CDR3 consists of 19 residues. Germline CDR1 and CDR2: MNHEY and SVGEGT. Trimming stripped 8 bases from V and 2 bases from J, with 30 bases between. The CDR3 is CASCLLPDLGTSSNYGYTF. Written as DNA, the CDR3 is TGTGCCAGCTGCTTACTCCCCGATTTGGGAACCTCGTCAAACTATGGCTACACCTTC.

This chain joins TRBV27 and TRBJ1-2, with TRBD1 as a possible D gene (5 bases). V was cut by 0 bases and J by 8 bases, with 13 bases left in between. This CDR3 contains 14 residues. Germline loops: CDR1 MNHEY, CDR2 SMNVEV (reference sequence). The CDR3 loop reads CASSLSLGVGGYTF. CDR3 DNA sequence: TGTGCCAGCAGTTTATCGCTAGGGGTTGGCGGCTACACCTTC.

This clonotype occurred many times. The V and J genes are TRBV12-3 or TRBV12-4 and TRBJ2-6; no firm D call. CDR3 size: 17 residues. V was shortened by 0 bases and J by 4 bases, with 13 bases between the two germline ends. The CDR3 region has the DNA TGTGCCAGCAGTTTAGCGCTAAGAGTTTCCGGGGCCAACGTCCTGACTTTC. It codes for CASSLALRVSGANVLTF.

This clonotype occurred many times. The V gene is TRBV7-2, the J gene TRBJ1-2; 7 nucleotides match TRBD1. With 1 base clipped from V and 8 bases from J, the junction kept 7 bases outside the gene matches. This CDR3 has 14 residues. Germline-derived CDR1 and CDR2 are SGHTA and FQGNSA. The chain's CDR3 is CASSLGDRQGGYTF. For the CDR3, the DNA is TGTGCCAGCAGCTTAGGGGACAGACAGGGAGGCTACACCTTC.